This is a list of T cell receptor beta chains from one sample in a study of STAT5B mutations in CD4+ large granular lymphocyte leukemia. TCRdb's table, derived via immunoSEQ multiplex PCR, lists solely in-frame clones and lacks some. The sample consists of more than 25,000 clones, just under 80% of them appearing once. The source material was CD4+ T cells from blood buffy coats. These receptors were collected from a human donor in good health. Both conserved end residues are part of each CDR3. The D gene is left open where the match is weak. Clone sizes are given selectively: once, few, many, or a class where the clone is expanded.

cdr3_aa: CASRKTSGETQYF
cdr3_nt: TGTGCCAGCAGAAAGACTAGCGGGGAGACCCAGTACTTC
j_call: TRBJ2-5
clone_size: -
d_call: TRBD2
v_call: TRBV28

cdr3_aa: CASSVVGGPPLF
cdr3_nt: TGTGCCAGCAGCGTAGTGGGGGGACCCCCGCTCTTC
j_call: TRBJ2-1
clone_size: once
d_call: -
v_call: TRBV9

cdr3_aa: CASSLGTSGREEQFF
cdr3_nt: TGTGCCAGTAGTCTCGGGACTAGCGGGAGGGAAGAGCAGTTCTTC
j_call: TRBJ2-1
clone_size: -
d_call: TRBD2
v_call: TRBV19

cdr3_aa: CASSFRQGTYEQYF
cdr3_nt: TGTGCCAGCAGCTTCCGACAGGGTACCTACGAGCAGTACTTC
j_call: TRBJ2-7
clone_size: few
d_call: TRBD1
v_call: TRBV7-9

cdr3_aa: CASSLVEATGELFF
cdr3_nt: TGTGCCAGCAGCTTAGTGGAAGCCACCGGGGAGCTGTTTTTT
j_call: TRBJ2-2
clone_size: -
d_call: -
v_call: TRBV7-9

cdr3_aa: CASKPGTVTYEQYF
cdr3_nt: TGTGCCAGCAAGCCCGGGACTGTTACCTACGAGCAGTACTTC
j_call: TRBJ2-7
clone_size: -
d_call: -
v_call: TRBV2

cdr3_aa: CAWTPRSASGRDTQYF
cdr3_nt: TGTGCCTGGACCCCCCGCTCGGCTAGCGGGAGAGATACGCAGTATTTT
j_call: TRBJ2-3
clone_size: -
d_call: TRBD2
v_call: TRBV30

cdr3_aa: CASSIRDRSSPLHF
cdr3_nt: TGTGCCAGTAGTATTAGAGACAGAAGTTCACCCCTCCACTTT
j_call: TRBJ1-6
clone_size: -
d_call: -
v_call: TRBV19

cdr3_aa: CASSLLGGVNNEQFF
cdr3_nt: TGTGCCAGCAGTTTATTGGGGGGGGTCAACAATGAGCAGTTCTTC
j_call: TRBJ2-1
clone_size: -
d_call: TRBD2
v_call: TRBV27

cdr3_aa: CASSLGRADQPQHF
cdr3_nt: TGTGCCAGCAGTTTAGGCAGGGCGGATCAGCCCCAGCATTTT
j_call: TRBJ1-5
clone_size: -
d_call: -
v_call: TRBV28

cdr3_aa: CAISEGRTSGNTIYF
cdr3_nt: TGTGCCATCAGTGAGGGACGCACCTCTGGAAACACCATATATTTT
j_call: TRBJ1-3
clone_size: -
d_call: -
v_call: TRBV10-3

cdr3_aa: CASSDDRTGGDEQFF
cdr3_nt: TGTGCCAGCAGCGACGACCGGACAGGTGGCGATGAGCAGTTCTTC
j_call: TRBJ2-1
clone_size: -
d_call: TRBD1
v_call: TRBV7-9

cdr3_aa: CASSFGGTEAFF
cdr3_nt: TGTGCCAGCAGTTTCGGGGGCACTGAAGCTTTCTTT
j_call: TRBJ1-1
clone_size: few
d_call: -
v_call: TRBV6-6

cdr3_aa: CASSFGGGAGGTDTQYF
cdr3_nt: TGCGCCAGCAGCTTCGGCGGGGGGGCCGGGGGCACAGATACGCAGTATTTT
j_call: TRBJ2-3
clone_size: -
d_call: TRBD2
v_call: TRBV5-1

cdr3_aa: CAISESRDLAFF
cdr3_nt: TGTGCCATCAGTGAGTCTCGGGACTTAGCTTTCTTT
j_call: TRBJ1-1
clone_size: -
d_call: -
v_call: TRBV10-3

cdr3_aa: CASSRQRGGTQYF
cdr3_nt: TGTGCCAGCAGCCGCCAGAGGGGAGGGACCCAGTACTTC
j_call: TRBJ2-5
clone_size: -
d_call: -
v_call: TRBV14

cdr3_aa: CASSLGLGSYNEQFF
cdr3_nt: TGTGCCAGCAGTTTGGGCCTGGGCTCCTACAATGAGCAGTTCTTC
j_call: TRBJ2-1
clone_size: once
d_call: -
v_call: TRBV27

cdr3_aa: CASSPQYGELFF
cdr3_nt: TGTGCCAGCAGTCCCCAGTACGGGGAGCTGTTTTTT
j_call: TRBJ2-2
clone_size: -
d_call: -
v_call: TRBV28

cdr3_aa: CASSLVPAGGRYTQYF
cdr3_nt: TGTGCCAGCAGCTTAGTTCCAGCGGGAGGTCGGTATACGCAGTATTTT
j_call: TRBJ2-3
clone_size: -
d_call: TRBD2
v_call: TRBV7-2

cdr3_aa: CAWRRGFTGELFF
cdr3_nt: TGTGCCTGGAGGCGGGGATTCACCGGGGAGCTGTTTTTT
j_call: TRBJ2-2
clone_size: -
d_call: -
v_call: TRBV30

cdr3_aa: CASSLDGGRAWETQYF
cdr3_nt: TGTGCCAGCAGCTTAGATGGCGGGAGGGCCTGGGAGACCCAGTACTTC
j_call: TRBJ2-5
clone_size: -
d_call: TRBD2
v_call: TRBV11-2

cdr3_aa: CASSRVGPYGYTF
cdr3_nt: TGTGCCAGCAGTCGGGTCGGCCCATATGGCTACACCTTC
j_call: TRBJ1-2
clone_size: once
d_call: -
v_call: TRBV28

cdr3_aa: CASSVSRLGGYEQYF
cdr3_nt: TGTGCCAGCAGCGTGAGCCGACTAGGCGGGTACGAGCAGTACTTC
j_call: TRBJ2-7
clone_size: -
d_call: -
v_call: TRBV7-9

cdr3_aa: CASRDRAAYSNQPQHF
cdr3_nt: TGTGCCAGCCGCGACAGGGCGGCCTATAGCAATCAGCCCCAGCATTTT
j_call: TRBJ1-5
clone_size: -
d_call: TRBD1
v_call: TRBV27

cdr3_aa: CASSRLLAGGGNEQFF
cdr3_nt: TGTGCCAGCAGCCGTTTACTAGCGGGGGGGGGAAATGAGCAGTTCTTC
j_call: TRBJ2-1
clone_size: -
d_call: TRBD2
v_call: TRBV5-6

cdr3_aa: CASSLEGEGDTGELFF
cdr3_nt: TGCGCCAGCAGCTTGGAGGGGGAGGGAGACACCGGGGAGCTGTTTTTT
j_call: TRBJ2-2
clone_size: -
d_call: -
v_call: TRBV5-1

cdr3_aa: CASSLRLADVYEQYF
cdr3_nt: TGTGCCAGCAGCTTGCGGCTAGCGGATGTCTACGAGCAGTACTTC
j_call: TRBJ2-7
clone_size: -
d_call: TRBD2
v_call: TRBV5-4